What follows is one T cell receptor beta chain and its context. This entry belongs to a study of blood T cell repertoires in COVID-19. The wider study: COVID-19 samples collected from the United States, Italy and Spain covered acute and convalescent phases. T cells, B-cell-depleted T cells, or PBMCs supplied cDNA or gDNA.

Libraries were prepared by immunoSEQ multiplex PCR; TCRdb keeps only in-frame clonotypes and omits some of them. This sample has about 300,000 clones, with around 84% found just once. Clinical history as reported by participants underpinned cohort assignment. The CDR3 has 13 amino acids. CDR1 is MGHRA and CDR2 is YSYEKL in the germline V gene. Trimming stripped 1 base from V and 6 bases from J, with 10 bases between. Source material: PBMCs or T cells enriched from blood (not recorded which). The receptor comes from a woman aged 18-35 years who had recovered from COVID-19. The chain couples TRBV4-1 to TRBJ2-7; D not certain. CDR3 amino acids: CASSQGPVSEQYF. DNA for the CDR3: TGCGCCAGCAGCCAAGGGCCCGTATCCGAGCAGTACTTC.